Presented here are 11 T cell receptor beta chains from one specimen sequenced in a study of control samples from healthy donors and cancer patients. The protocol was immunoSEQ multiplex PCR, while the TCRdb copy is restricted to in-frame clones and leaves out a portion. The sample carries around 30,000 clones, roughly 88% recorded once. The sample comprised PBMCs. These receptors were obtained from a man aged 45-65 years with lung cancer.

The chain combines TRBV27 with TRBJ2-7; 10 positions agree with TRBD1. CDR3 length: 15 amino acids. V dropped 5 bases and J dropped 12; count of bases not matched to a gene: 16. Per the germline V gene, CDR1 is MNHEY and CDR2 is SMNVEV (reference sequence). Here the CDR3 DNA reads TGTGCCAGCAGTCGTTTCGGACAGGGGGAGGCCGAACCGTACTTC. This sequence encodes CASSRFGQGEAEPYF.

CDR3 amino acids: CASSQRGTYTGELFF. As DNA, the CDR3 is TGTGCCAGCAGCCAAAGAGGGACTTACACCGGGGAGCTGTTTTTT. The chain uses TRBV3-1 (or the pseudogene TRBV3-2) and TRBJ2-2, with D possibly TRBD2 on 6 matching bases. V lost 2 bases, J lost 3 bases, and 10 bases lay in between. CDR1 is LGHDT, CDR2 YNNKEL, per germline (reference sequence). There are 15 residues in the CDR3.

In this sample, this clone turned up a few times. The chain joins TRBV6-5 to TRBJ2-7, with 11 bases matching TRBD1. CDR1 and CDR2 (germline): MNHEY, SVGAGI. This CDR3 region has 14 residues. J gave up 3 bases and V 6 bases, and 4 bases lay outside the gene matches. CDR3 coding DNA: TGTGCCAGCAGGGGACAGGGGGTATACTACGAGCAGTACTTC. This translates into CASRGQGVYYEQYF.

This chain links TRBV6-5 with TRBJ2-1, with 7 bases aligning to TRBD2. The CDR3 spans 15 residues. The germline CDR1 and CDR2 sequences are MNHEY and SVGAGI. V was clipped by 7 bases and J by 6 bases; unmatched bases: 12. CDR3 protein: CASTDGGMGVNEQFF. CDR3 bases: TGTGCCAGCACCGACGGGGGGATGGGGGTCAATGAGCAGTTCTTC.

V is TRBV12-3 or TRBV12-4 and J is TRBJ1-5; 10 bases match TRBD1. There are 13 residues in the CDR3. The V and J ends lost 6 bases and 7 bases, in that order; junction bases with no gene match: 3. CDR3 DNA: TGTGCCAGCAGCGGGACAGGGGAACAGCCCCAGCATTTT. Encoded protein: CASSGTGEQPQHF.

The chain uses TRBV30 and TRBJ1-3; 7 bases fit TRBD1. After removal of 3 bases from V and 4 bases from J, the junction contained 6 bases not matched to a gene. In germline, CDR1 is GTSNPN, CDR2 SVGIG (reference sequence). The CDR3 length is 14 residues. CDR3 in amino acids: CAWSTLGQGNTIYF. The DNA for the CDR3 is TGTGCCTGGAGCACCTTGGGACAGGGAAACACCATATATTTT.

The chain is built from TRBV18 and TRBJ1-3; tentative D call: TRBD1 (5 bases). The V end was cut by 2 bases, the J end by 0 bases, with 5 bases between. The germline gives CDR1 KGHSH, CDR2 LQKENI. The CDR3 is made up of 14 amino acids. CDR3 protein: CASSPGASGNTIYF. Here the CDR3 DNA reads TGTGCCAGCTCACCAGGGGCCTCTGGAAACACCATATATTTT.

This clone came up a few times. The chain joins TRBV6-5 to TRBJ1-6; D is perhaps TRBD1 (5 bases). The CDR3 runs 15 residues. Between the trimmed V and J ends, which lost 5 bases and 9 bases, there was a span of 17 bases. The germline V gene has CDR1 MNHEY and CDR2 SVGAGI. In DNA form, the CDR3 reads TGTGCCAGCAGTCCGATTGGGGCGGGCGGTTCACCCCTCCACTTT. Translated: CASSPIGAGGSPLHF.

The chain recombines TRBV5-4 with TRBJ2-5, with 7 bases identical to TRBD1. The junction had 6 bases not matched to a gene; V was cut back by 6 bases and J by 1 base. The length of the CDR3 is 14 residues. The germline gives CDR1 SGHNT, CDR2 YYREEE (reference sequence). For the CDR3, the DNA is TGTGCCAGCACCGCAGGACAGGTCCAAGAGACCCAGTACTTC. It encodes CASTAGQVQETQYF.

The V gene is TRBV7-9, the J gene TRBJ2-6; no clear D. The CDR3 spans 13 residues. V was shortened by 5 bases and J by 4 bases, with 6 bases between the two germline ends. Germline CDR1 SEHNR, CDR2 FQNEAQ (reference sequence). CDR3 amino acids: CASSRDGANVLTF. CDR3 in DNA: TGTGCCAGCAGCCGAGACGGGGCCAACGTCCTGACTTTC.

This chain links TRBV19 with TRBJ2-1, with unresolved D. Germline assignment: CDR1 LNHDA and CDR2 SQIVND (reference sequence). V was trimmed by 0 bases and J by 4 bases, leaving 13 bases between them. This CDR3 is 16 amino acids long. CDR3 residues: CASSIDAVESYNEQFF. CDR3 nucleotide sequence: TGTGCCAGTAGTATAGATGCAGTGGAGTCTTACAATGAGCAGTTCTTC.